The clone carrying this T cell receptor beta chain was counted ten times or more. Its cognate antigen is unknown. The entry originates in a study of breast tumors, draining lymph nodes, adjacent tissues. Study-level results: Findings are consistent with lymph node origin and intratumoral expansion of most tumor T cells. That most tumor T cells come from lymph nodes remained unproven.

Germline values: CDR1 SQVTM, CDR2 ANQGSEA. Trimming removed 6 bases from V and 5 bases from J, with 14 bases in between. CDR3 length: 13 amino acids. Breast cancer patients provided tissue from their axillary draining lymph nodes. One entry per CDR3 protein, called by TCRdb with MiXCR from the multiplex PCR reads. The sample carries more than 100,000 distinct CDR3 sequences, about a fifth recorded once. This sequence was found in a female donor with breast cancer. Some clones in this sample may be carry-over from other donors' samples. The chain recombines TRBV29-1 with TRBJ2-1; D possibly corresponds to TRBD2 (5 bases). The sequenced sample was axillary lymph node tissue. In DNA form, the CDR3 reads TGCAGCGTCTCCTTGACTACCAACAATGAGCAGTTCTTC. It translates to CSVSLTTNNEQFF.